The count of the clone carrying this T cell receptor (beta chain) is one. These data originate in a study of blood T cell repertoires in COVID-19. The overall study: The analysed material was cDNA or gDNA that came from T cells, B-cell-depleted T cells, or PBMCs.

Profiling relied on immunoSEQ multiplex PCR, and the TCRdb table lists in-frame clones only, not all of them. The table has fewer than 250,000 clones, nearly 85% seen once. CDR1 SGHAT and CDR2 FQNNGV come from the germline V gene. CDR3 length equals 16 residues. V was pared by 4 bases and J by 3 bases, with 10 bases of the junction left unmatched. The TCR originated in a human donor in a cohort sampled during active COVID-19. The chain uses TRBV11-2 and TRBJ1-2, with 8 bases matching TRBD1. The sequencing input was peripheral blood. This chain's CDR3 is CASSSIKDRDYYGYTF. The CDR3 DNA reads as TGTGCCAGCAGCTCTATCAAGGACAGGGATTACTATGGCTACACCTTC.